This T cell receptor beta chain was identified in a study of blood T cell repertoires in COVID-19. Study in general: Researchers got acute and convalescent COVID-19 samples from the United States, Italy and Spain. T cells, B-cell-depleted T cells, or PBMCs provided the cDNA or gDNA that served as material.

Trimming left V 2 bases short and J 6 bases short, with 15 bases between. The germline V gene has CDR1 MGHRA and CDR2 YSYEKL. There are 15 residues in the CDR3. Source study methods: Counts of nucleated cells, estimated from reference gene primer amplification, were obtained. Generated by immunoSEQ multiplex PCR, the TCRdb table keeps only in-frame clones and is missing some. Clone size and V and J calls were adopted from that table, with D and trimming inferred from the DNA. The sample lists 310,000 or so clones, over 70% seen once, with approximately 1.1% in the top ten. This receptor was taken from a woman aged 45-60 years with acute or convalescent COVID-19. Sequencing input: peripheral blood. This chain links TRBV4-1 with TRBJ2-3; D gene ambiguous. The CDR3 bases are TGCGCCAGCAGCCAACCATCGGATTCGAGGGATACGCAGTATTTT. Protein: CASSQPSDSRDTQYF.